There are a few counts of the clone carrying this T cell receptor beta chain. Antigen unknown. TCRdb recomputed calls from the 5' RACE reads with MiXCR, one row per CDR3 protein. The data hold 200,000 to 300,000 distinct CDR3 sequences, with about 24% observed a single time. Germline-derived CDR1 and CDR2 are DFQATT and SNEGSKA (reference sequence). The CDR3 has 14 residues. Trimming shortened V by 0 bases and J by 5 bases, and 13 bases separated the two germline ends. These data are taken from a study of CD8 T cells in ankylosing spondylitis. The study, taken as a whole, reports: Blood of patients with ankylosing spondylitis appeared to be characterized by a TCR beta motif of eight highly homologous variants.

The chain links TRBV20-1 to TRBJ2-5; no clear D. The sequenced sample consisted of blood, either unsorted or a sorted T cell fraction (not recorded which). The TCR originated in a male donor with ankylosing spondylitis or in good health (not recorded which). The CDR3 DNA sequence: TGCAGTGCTAGAGATCTCGGCAGGTGGGAGACCCAGTACTTC. Protein product: CSARDLGRWETQYF.